This T cell receptor (beta chain) came from a study of blood T cell repertoires in COVID-19. Method: immunoSEQ multiplex PCR; TCRdb's copy keeps in-frame clones and lacks some. The sample contains 350,000 to 400,000 clones, approximately 91% of which appear only once. This clone was observed a single time. Germline V gene data show CDR1 as MNHEY and CDR2 as SMNVEV (reference sequence). Trimming removed 8 bases at V and 4 bases at J, with 20 bases between. This CDR3 region has 15 residues. Source material: PBMCs or T cells enriched from blood (not recorded which). The receptor was derived from a woman in her forties who had been exposed to COVID-19. The chain employs TRBV27 and TRBJ1-2; a possible D gene is TRBD1 (5 bases). CDR3 sequence reads: CASAPEQAYPYGYTF. CDR3 bases: TGTGCCAGCGCCCCGGAACAGGCGTACCCCTATGGCTACACCTTC.